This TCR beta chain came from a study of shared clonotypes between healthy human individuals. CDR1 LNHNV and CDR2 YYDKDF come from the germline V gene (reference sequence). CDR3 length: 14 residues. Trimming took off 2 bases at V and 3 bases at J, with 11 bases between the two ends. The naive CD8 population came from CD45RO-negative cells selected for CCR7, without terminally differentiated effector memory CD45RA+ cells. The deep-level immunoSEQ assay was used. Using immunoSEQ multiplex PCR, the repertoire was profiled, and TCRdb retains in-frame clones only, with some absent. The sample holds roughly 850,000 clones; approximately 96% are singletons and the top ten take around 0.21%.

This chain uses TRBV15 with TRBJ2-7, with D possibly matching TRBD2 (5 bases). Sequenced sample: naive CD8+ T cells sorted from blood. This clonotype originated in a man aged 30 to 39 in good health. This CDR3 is CATSRSRELYEQYF. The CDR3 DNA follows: TGTGCCACCAGCAGATCCCGGGAACTCTACGAGCAGTACTTC.